The source of this TCR beta chain is a study of technical replicates of blood from a few donors. V was pared by 3 bases and J by 7 bases, with 6 bases between. Germline CDR1 is SQVTM and CDR2 is ANQGSEA. The CDR3 sequence is 10 residues long. Assay: immunoSEQ multiplex PCR; the TCRdb copy retains only in-frame clones and omits some. This sample yields 55,000 to 80,000 clones, of which 93% are seen a single time; approximately 0.24% belongs to the top ten. What was sequenced was T cells isolated from PBMCs. The chain combines TRBV29-1 with TRBJ1-2; no clear D. This sequence originates from a human donor in good health. The CDR3: CSVEAGGYTF. CDR3 sequence (DNA): TGCAGCGTTGAGGCGGGTGGCTACACCTTC.